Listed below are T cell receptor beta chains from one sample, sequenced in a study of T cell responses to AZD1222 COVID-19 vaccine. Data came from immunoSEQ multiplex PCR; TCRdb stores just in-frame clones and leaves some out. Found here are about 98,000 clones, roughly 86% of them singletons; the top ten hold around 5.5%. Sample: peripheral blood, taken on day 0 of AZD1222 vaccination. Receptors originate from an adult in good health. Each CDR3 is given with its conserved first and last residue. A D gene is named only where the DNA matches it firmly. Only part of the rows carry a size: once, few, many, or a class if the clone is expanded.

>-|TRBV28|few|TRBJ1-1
TGTGCCAGCAGGCTTTGGCAGATGAACACTGAAGCTTTCTTT
CASRLWQMNTEAFF
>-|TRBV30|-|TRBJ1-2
TGTGCCTGGACAGGAAATCGGAATTATGGCTACACCTTC
CAWTGNRNYGYTF
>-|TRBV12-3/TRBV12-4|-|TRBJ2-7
TGTGCCGTGGGGGGCGTATCCTACGAGCAGTACTTC
CAVGGVSYEQYF
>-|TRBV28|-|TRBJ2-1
TGTGCCAGCCCACCCCCCGGGGCGAGCTCCTACAATGAGCAGTTCTTC
CASPPPGASSYNEQFF
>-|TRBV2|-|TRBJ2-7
TGTGCCAGCCTAAGGAGTTCTAACTCCTACGAGCAGTACTTC
CASLRSSNSYEQYF
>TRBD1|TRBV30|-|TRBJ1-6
TGTGCCTGGAGGACAGGGAATTCACCCCTCCACTTT
CAWRTGNSPLHF
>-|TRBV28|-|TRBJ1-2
TGTGCCAGCAGTTTGGGGCAGGGCCACTATGGCTACACCTTC
CASSLGQGHYGYTF
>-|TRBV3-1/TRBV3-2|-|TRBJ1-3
TGTGCCAGCAGCCAAGGGGGACTTCGAAACACCATATATTTT
CASSQGGLRNTIYF
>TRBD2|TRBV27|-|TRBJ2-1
TGTGCCAGCAGTTTATGGCGGGGGGGCCCTTCTCACTCCTACAATGAGCAGTTCTTC
CASSLWRGGPSHSYNEQFF
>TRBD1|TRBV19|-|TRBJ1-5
TGTGCCAGTAGGAACATTAGGACAGGGGGCTATCAGCCCCAGCATTTT
CASRNIRTGGYQPQHF
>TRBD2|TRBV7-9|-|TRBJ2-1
TGTGCCAGCAGCTCGCGAGGCGGGAGGGCAAATGAGCAGTTCTTC
CASSSRGGRANEQFF
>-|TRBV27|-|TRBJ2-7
TGTGCCAGCCCGACTGGGGGGGCCGGGGGGCGCGAGCAGTACTTC
CASPTGGAGGREQYF
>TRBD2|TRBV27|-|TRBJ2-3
TGTGCCAGCAGTTCTCCGGCTAGCGGGACAGATACGCAGTATTTT
CASSSPASGTDTQYF
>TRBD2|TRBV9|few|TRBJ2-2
TGTGCCAGCAGCGTGGCTAGCGGGAGACCCGGGGAGCTGTTTTTT
CASSVASGRPGELFF
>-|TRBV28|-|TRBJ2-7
TGTGCCAGCAGATACTTATACGAGCAGTACTTC
CASRYLYEQYF
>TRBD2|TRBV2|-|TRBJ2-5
TGTGCCAGCAGTGAAGCTCAGCGGGAAGAACAAGAGACCCAGTACTTC
CASSEAQREEQETQYF
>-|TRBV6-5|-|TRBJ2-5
TGTGCCACCCGGCGAGGACATCAAGAGACCCAGTACTTC
CATRRGHQETQYF
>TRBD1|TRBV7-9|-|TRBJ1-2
TGTGCCAGCACCTTAGGCGCAGGGGGAAACTATGGCTACACCTTC
CASTLGAGGNYGYTF
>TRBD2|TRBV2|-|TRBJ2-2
TGTGCCAGCAGGGAGACTAGCTATGGGGAGCTGTTTTTT
CASRETSYGELFF
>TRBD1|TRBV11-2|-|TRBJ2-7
TGTGCCAGCAGCCCGCTCGTCAGGGGGTTCGACGAGCAGTACTTC
CASSPLVRGFDEQYF
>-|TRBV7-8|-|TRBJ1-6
TGTGCCAGCAGCCCTCTGGATAGGGATAATTCACCCCTCCACTTT
CASSPLDRDNSPLHF
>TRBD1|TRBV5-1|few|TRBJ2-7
TGCGCCAGCAGACCAGGACAGGCCTACGAGCAGTACTTC
CASRPGQAYEQYF
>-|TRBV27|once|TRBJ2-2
TGTGCCAGCAGTTTAAGGCCGACCGGGGAGCTGTTTTTT
CASSLRPTGELFF
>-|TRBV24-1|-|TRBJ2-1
TGTGCCACCAGTGGAACCGAAAACAGCTATAATGAGCAGTTCTTC
CATSGTENSYNEQFF
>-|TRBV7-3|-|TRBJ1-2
TGTGCCAGCAGCCAACGGGACACCGACTATGGCTACACCTTC
CASSQRDTDYGYTF
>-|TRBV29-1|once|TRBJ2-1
TGCAGCGTTGACGCTCGGAGCTCCTACAATGAGCAGTTCTTC
CSVDARSSYNEQFF
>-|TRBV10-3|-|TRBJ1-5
TGTGCCATCGGGCAGGCAGCGGCGAAAGCCCATCAGCCCCAGCATTTT
CAIGQAAAKAHQPQHF
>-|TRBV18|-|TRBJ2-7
TGTGCCAGCTCAGCAAGTAGCGCCTTAGTCTCCTACGAGCAGTACTTC
CASSASSALVSYEQYF
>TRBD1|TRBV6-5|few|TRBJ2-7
TGTGCCAGCACCCCCAGGACAGGCACGGGATACGAGCAGTACTTC
CASTPRTGTGYEQYF
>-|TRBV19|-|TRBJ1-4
TGTGCCATCTCACTGGGGGAAAAACTGTTTTTT
CAISLGEKLFF
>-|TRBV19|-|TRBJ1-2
TGTGCCAGTGCGATGAAGGCCGGCTACACCTTC
CASAMKAGYTF
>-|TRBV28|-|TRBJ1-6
TGTGCCAGCAGTGACCGGGCCTCCTATAATTCACCCCTCCACTTT
CASSDRASYNSPLHF
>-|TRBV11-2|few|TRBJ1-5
TGTGCCAGCAGCTCAGGGTGGGGTCAGCCCCAGCATTTT
CASSSGWGQPQHF
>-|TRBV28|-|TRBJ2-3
-
CASSLFFGDTQYF
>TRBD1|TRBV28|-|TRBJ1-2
TGTGCCAGCAGTTTAGACAGGGGTGGTTATGGCTACACCTTC
CASSLDRGGYGYTF
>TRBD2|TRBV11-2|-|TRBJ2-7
TGTGCCAGCAGCTCCTTAGCGGGAGCAGCTCAGGAGCAGTACTTC
CASSSLAGAAQEQYF
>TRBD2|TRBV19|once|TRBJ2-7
TGTGCCAGTAGTATTTCCGACCTAGCGGGAGGGCCTTACGAGCAGTACTTC
CASSISDLAGGPYEQYF
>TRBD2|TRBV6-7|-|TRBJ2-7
TGTGCCAGCAGTTACACCCTAGGACTAGCGGGAGAGTACGAGCAGTACTTC
CASSYTLGLAGEYEQYF
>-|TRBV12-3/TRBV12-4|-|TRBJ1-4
TGTGCCAGCAGGGGAGACGCGGAAAAACTGTTTTTT
CASRGDAEKLFF
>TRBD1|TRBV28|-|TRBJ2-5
TGTGCCAGCAGCTCCCACAGGGGTCGGGAGACCCAGTACTTC
CASSSHRGRETQYF
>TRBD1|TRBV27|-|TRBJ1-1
TGTGCCAGCAGTTTCAGCCGACAGGGACACACTGAAGCTTTCTTT
CASSFSRQGHTEAFF
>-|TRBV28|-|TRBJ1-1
TGTGCCAGCAGTTCGGGTGGGAGTGAAGCTTTCTTT
CASSSGGSEAFF
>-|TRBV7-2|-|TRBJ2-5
TGTGCCAGCAGCCCAGTGGGGTGGGGAGGAGAGACCCAGTACTTC
CASSPVGWGGETQYF
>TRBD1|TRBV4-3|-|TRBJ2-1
TGCGCCAGCAGCCCCGGGACAGATTACAATGAGCAGTTCTTC
CASSPGTDYNEQFF
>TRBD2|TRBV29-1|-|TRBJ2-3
TGCAGCGTTGAAGTAGCGGGAGAAGCCACAGATACGCAGTATTTT
CSVEVAGEATDTQYF
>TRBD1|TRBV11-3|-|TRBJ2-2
TGTGCCAGCAGCCTTGGACAGGGATACACCGGGGAGCTGTTTTTT
CASSLGQGYTGELFF
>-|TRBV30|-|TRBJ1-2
TGTGCCTGGAGTCCCGTTCGCCTCACCTATGGCTACACCTTC
CAWSPVRLTYGYTF
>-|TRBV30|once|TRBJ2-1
TGTGCCTGGAGTGAAAGACTAAACAGTGAGCAGTTCTTC
CAWSERLNSEQFF
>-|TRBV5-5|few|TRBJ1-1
TGTGCCAGCAGCGGGGGTACATACACTGAAGCTTTCTTT
CASSGGTYTEAFF
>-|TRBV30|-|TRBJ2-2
TGTGCCTGGAGTGTGGCAGCCGGGGTCCGGGAGCTGTTTTTT
CAWSVAAGVRELFF
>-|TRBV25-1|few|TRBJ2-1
TGTGCCAGCAGGGCGGGGTCCCAAACTAATGAGCAGTTCTTC
CASRAGSQTNEQFF
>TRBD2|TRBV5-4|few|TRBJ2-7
TGTGCCAGCAGCCAGGGACTAGCGGGAGAGTACGAGCAGTACTTC
CASSQGLAGEYEQYF